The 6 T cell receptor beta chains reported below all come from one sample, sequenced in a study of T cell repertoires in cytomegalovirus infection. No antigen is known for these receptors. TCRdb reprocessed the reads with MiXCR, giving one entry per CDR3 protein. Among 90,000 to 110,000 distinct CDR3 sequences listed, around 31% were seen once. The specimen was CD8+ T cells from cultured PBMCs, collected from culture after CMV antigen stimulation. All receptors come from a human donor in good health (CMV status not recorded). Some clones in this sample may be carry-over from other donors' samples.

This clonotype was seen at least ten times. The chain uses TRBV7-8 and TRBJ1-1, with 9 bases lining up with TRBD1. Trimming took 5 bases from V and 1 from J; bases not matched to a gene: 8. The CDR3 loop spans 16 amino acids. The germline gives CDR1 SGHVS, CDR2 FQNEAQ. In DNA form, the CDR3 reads TGTGCCAGCAGCGGACAGGGGAGGGATTGGAACACTGAAGCTTTCTTT. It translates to CASSGQGRDWNTEAFF.

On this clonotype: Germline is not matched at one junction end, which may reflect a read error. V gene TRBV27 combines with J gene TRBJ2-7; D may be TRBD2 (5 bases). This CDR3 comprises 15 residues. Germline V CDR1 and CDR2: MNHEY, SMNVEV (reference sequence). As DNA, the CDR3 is TGTGCCAGCAGTTTATGGGCCGGGGTGCTCTACAAGCAGTACTTC. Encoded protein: CASSLWAGVLYKQYF.

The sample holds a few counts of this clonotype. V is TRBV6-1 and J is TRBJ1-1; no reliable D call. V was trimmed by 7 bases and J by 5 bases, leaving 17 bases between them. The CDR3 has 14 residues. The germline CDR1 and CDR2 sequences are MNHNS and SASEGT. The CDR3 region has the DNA TGTGCCAGCACCCTGAGTAGGGCAGGAACTGAAGCTTTCTTT. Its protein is CASTLSRAGTEAFF.

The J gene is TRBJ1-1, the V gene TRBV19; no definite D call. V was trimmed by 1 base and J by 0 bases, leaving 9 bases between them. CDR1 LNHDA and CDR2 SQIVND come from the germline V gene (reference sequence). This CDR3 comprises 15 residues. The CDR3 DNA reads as TGTGCCAGTAGTATAGGGAACGGACTGAACACTGAAGCTTTCTTT. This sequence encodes CASSIGNGLNTEAFF.

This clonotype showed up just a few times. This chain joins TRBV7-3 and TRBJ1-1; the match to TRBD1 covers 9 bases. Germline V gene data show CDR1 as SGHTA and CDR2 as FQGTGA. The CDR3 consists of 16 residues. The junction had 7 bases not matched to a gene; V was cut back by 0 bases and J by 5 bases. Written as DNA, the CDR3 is TGTGCCAGCAGCTTAACTGCCGGGACAGGGAAAACTGAAGCTTTCTTT. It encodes CASSLTAGTGKTEAFF.

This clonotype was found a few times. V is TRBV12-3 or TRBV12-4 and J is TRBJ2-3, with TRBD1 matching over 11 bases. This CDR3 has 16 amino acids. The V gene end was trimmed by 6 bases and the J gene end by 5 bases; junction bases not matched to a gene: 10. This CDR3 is CASSFWTGGRGDTQYF. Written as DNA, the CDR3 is TGTGCCAGCAGCTTCTGGACAGGGGGCAGGGGAGATACGCAGTATTTT.